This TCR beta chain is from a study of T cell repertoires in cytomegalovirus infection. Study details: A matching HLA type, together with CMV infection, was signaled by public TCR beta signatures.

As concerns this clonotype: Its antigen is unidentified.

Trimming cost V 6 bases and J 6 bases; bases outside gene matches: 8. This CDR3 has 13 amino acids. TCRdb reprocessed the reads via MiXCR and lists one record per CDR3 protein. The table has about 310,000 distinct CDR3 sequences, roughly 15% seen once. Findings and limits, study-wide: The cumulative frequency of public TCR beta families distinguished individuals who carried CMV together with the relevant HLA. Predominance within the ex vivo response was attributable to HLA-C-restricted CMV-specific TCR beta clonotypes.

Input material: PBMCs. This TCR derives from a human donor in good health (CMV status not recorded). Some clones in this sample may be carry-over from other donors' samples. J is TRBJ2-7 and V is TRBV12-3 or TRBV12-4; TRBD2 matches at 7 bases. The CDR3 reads CASRRESVGEQYF. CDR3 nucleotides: TGTGCCAGCAGGCGGGAGTCGGTCGGCGAGCAGTACTTC.